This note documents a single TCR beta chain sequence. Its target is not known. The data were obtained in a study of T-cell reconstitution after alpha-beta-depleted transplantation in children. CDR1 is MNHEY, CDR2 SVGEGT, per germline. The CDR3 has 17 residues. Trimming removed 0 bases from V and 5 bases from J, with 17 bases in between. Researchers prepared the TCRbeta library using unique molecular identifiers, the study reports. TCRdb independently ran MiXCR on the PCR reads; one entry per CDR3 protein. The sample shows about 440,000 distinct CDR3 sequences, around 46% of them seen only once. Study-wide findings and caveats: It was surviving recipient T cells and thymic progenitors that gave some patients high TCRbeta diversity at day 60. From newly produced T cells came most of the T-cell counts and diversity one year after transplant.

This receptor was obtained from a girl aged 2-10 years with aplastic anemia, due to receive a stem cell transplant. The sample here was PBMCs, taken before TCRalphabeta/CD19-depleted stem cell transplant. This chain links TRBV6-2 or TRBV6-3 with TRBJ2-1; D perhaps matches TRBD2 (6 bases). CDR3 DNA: TGTGCCAGCAGTTACTCAATATTACCGGGACTGAACAATGAGCAGTTCTTC. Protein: CASSYSILPGLNNEQFF.